This T cell receptor beta chain was profiled in a study of shared clonotypes between healthy human individuals (dated by TCRdb to the early 2020s). As for the study more broadly: The cohort included a few men and a couple of women between 18 and 49 years of age. For each donor, CD4 naive and CD4 memory were each given three plates, CD8 naive was given two plates, and CD8 memory was given one plate. The study deeply sequenced blood TCR repertoires of several healthy adults to estimate repertoire size and the extent of clonotype sharing between individuals. To increase sequencing depth and limit assay-specific biases, different laboratories used diverse techniques to prepare libraries and sequence TCR repertoires. Per donor, leukapheresis produced somewhere between about 0.94 and 10 billion PBMCs. Overall study results and their limits: Compared with non-shared clonotypes, clonotypes shared by all four sorted-subset donors had higher generation probabilities. Based on pairwise subsampling, the degree of clonotype sharing among donors was expected to be affected by sequencing depth. Incomplete sequencing was indicated by rarefaction of sorted-subset datasets, despite the large sequencing depth. Sampling was limited to blood, and TCR repertoires in tissue likely differ from TCR repertoires in blood. The genetic and exposure-history diversity represented was limited by the small number of donors. Across four donors, 4.5% to 6.5% of naive CD4, approximately 3.6% of naive CD8, roughly 2.3% of memory CD4, and 0.4% to 0.45% of memory CD8 clonotypes were shared. Estimated clonotype richness was generally larger for naive than for memory subsets.

The donors were healthy, HIV-negative adults with no recently reported acute infections or vaccinations. All donors were Caucasian adults living in Nashville, Tennessee, USA. CD4+ T cells were enriched through magnetic negative selection, after which naive cells were positively selected on CD45RA and the remaining negative fraction served as the memory subset. Blood was collected by leukapheresis, and PBMCs were isolated by Ficoll-Histopaque density gradient centrifugation and then cryopreserved in liquid nitrogen vapor phase. Analytical flow cytometry was used to check the purity and quantity of each magnetically sorted T cell population. Each sorted fraction had its genomic DNA isolated and then quantified by UV absorbance on a Nanodrop 2000c. About this clone: The antigen this receptor binds is unknown. Base qualities were left out, and no much larger clone turns up one base away.

Using the deep immunoSEQ assay, TCR CDR3 regions were amplified from genomic DNA by multiplex PCR. Extracted genomic DNA from each cell subset was spread evenly across all wells of several immunoSEQ 96-well plates, with each plate serving as a replicate. For sorted subsets, approximately 200 ng of genomic DNA, equivalent to roughly 30,000 T cell genomes, went into each replicate PCR. The purified libraries were quantified using a Qubit 3.0 fluorometer, sized with a Bioanalyzer 2100, and then quantified again using the KAPA Library Quantification kit. Every immunoSEQ 96-well plate was sequenced on a dedicated single-read 150-cycle Illumina NextSeq 550 flow cell. Concerning the study's data processing: Because only junctional sequences without quality scores were contained in the immunoSEQ output, filtering matching that applied to full-length reads could not be performed. To assign V/J genes and CDR3, sequences were annotated using PyIR, a Python wrapper for IgBLAST v1.9, with IMGT germline references. Reads were removed for weak V/J assignments (E-value above 1e-6), missing CDR3, stop codons, out-of-frame junctions, or ambiguous translated residues. V3J clonotypes were defined as sequences sharing an identical inferred V gene, J gene, and CDR3 amino acid sequence. To compute the percentage overlap between repertoires, the number of shared unique clonotypes was divided by the size of the smaller repertoire. Repertoire richness was assessed with RTK rarefaction, the Chao1 estimator, and Recon v2.1 estimates of unobserved clonotypes. OLGA was used to compute generation probabilities for all TCRbeta clonotypes that the gDNA method yielded from a few donors. The immuneACCESS repertoire file appears here via TCRdb, limited to in-frame rearrangements. These files lack a portion of the clones; in checked studies, under half of the deficit traces to unresolved V genes, and the cause of the others is not known. For V, J and clone size, that table is used; D and trimming come from the DNA. The sample table lists approximately 2.4 million clones, approximately 95% of them with a count of one. The ten largest clones represent approximately 0.13% of the sample.

Sequences were obtained from naive CD4+ T cells sorted from blood. Reading the label with the study, this specimen's cell subset or site is: CD45RA+ positively selected. This TCR derives from a man in his late teens or twenties in good health.

The CDR3 has the sequence CASSFLQGYEQYF. In nucleotides, the sequence is TGTGCCAGCAGCTTCCTACAGGGCTACGAGCAGTACTTC. The chain is encoded by TRBV21-1 joined to TRBJ2-7; TRBD1 is taken as the D call from the table, unchecked against the DNA. TRBV21-1 represents a pseudogene. The cysteine opens and the phenylalanine closes a CDR3 of 13 amino acids. The kept DNA is CDR3 alone, 39 bases in frame from the first base.